This T cell receptor (beta chain) was recorded in a study of human T cells and chemical hapten exposure. Study observations and caveats: Expanded TCRs grouped into significantly more large CDR3 similarity clusters than controls produced.

As to this clonotype: As yet, its antigen is unknown.

Germline V CDR1 and CDR2: SGDLS, YYNGEE. Unmatched junction bases numbered 8, after V lost 3 bases and J lost 6 bases. This CDR3 contains 15 residues. TCRdb re-called the RACE reads with MiXCR, one entry per CDR3 protein. The sample consists of 340,000 or so distinct CDR3 sequences, about 7% of them appearing once. Time point described: patch test 1, 2 weeks after DPC sensitization. Treatment noted: therapeutic diphenylcyclopropenone sensitization with weekly scalp DPC. This sample comprised whole blood, obtained in connection with sensitization to the hapten diphenylcyclopropenone (DPC). This clonotype originated in a woman between 18 and 29 years old with alopecia areata. Some clones in this sample may be carry-over from other donors' samples. The rearrangement links TRBV9 to TRBJ2-3; TRBD2 matches at 9 bases. The CDR3 region has the DNA TGTGCCAGCAGCGGTCAGCGGGGGGCTTTGGATACGCAGTATTTT. Amino acids: CASSGQRGALDTQYF.